One and the same sample provided the 13 T cell receptor beta chains below, sequenced in a study of blood T cell repertoires in COVID-19. Sequenced by immunoSEQ multiplex PCR; TCRdb stores in-frame clones only, minus some. The sample yields about 62,000 clones, about nine tenths seen once. Sequencing input: peripheral blood. The origin of the receptors is a human donor in a cohort sampled during active COVID-19.

There are a few counts of this clone. The chain joins TRBV19 to TRBJ1-5, with TRBD1 matching over 9 bases. This CDR3 is 14 amino acids long. V trimming: 7 bases; J trimming: 7 bases; junction bases outside the gene matches: 8. Germline-derived CDR1 and CDR2 are LNHDA and SQIVND (reference sequence). Here the CDR3 reads CASTTDRGVQPQHF. The CDR3 DNA is TGTGCCAGTACCACGGACAGGGGCGTGCAGCCCCAGCATTTT.

The chain couples TRBV11-2 to TRBJ2-7; 11 bases fit TRBD2. J was trimmed by 3 bases and V by 6 bases; bases with no gene match: 4. Germline V lookup: CDR1 SGHAT, CDR2 FQNNGV. This CDR3 comprises 14 residues. CDR3 sequence: CASSFTSGSYEQYF. As DNA, the CDR3 is TGTGCCAGCAGTTTCACTAGCGGGAGCTACGAGCAGTACTTC. The variable domain in full, completed from reference TRBV11-2 and TRBJ2-7, reads EAGVAQSPRYKIIEKRQSVAFWCNPISGHATLYWYQQILGQGPKLLIQFQNNGVVDDSQLPKDRFSAERLKGVDSTLKIQPAKLEDSAVYLCASSFTSGSYEQYFGPGTRLTVT.

The CDR3 is CASSHGQTGNTIYF. The DNA of the CDR3 is TGCGCCAGCAGCCACGGACAGACTGGAAACACCATATATTTT. The chain combines TRBV4-1 with TRBJ1-3; the D gene is possibly TRBD1 (6 bases). Germline V CDR1 and CDR2: MGHRA, YSYEKL. The CDR3 consists of 14 residues. Trimming left V 3 bases short and J 2 bases short, with 8 bases between.

The V and J genes are TRBV28 and TRBJ2-7, with D maybe TRBD1 (6 bases). Trimming left V 1 base short and J 5 bases short, with 12 bases between. Germline V gene data show CDR1 as MDHEN and CDR2 as SYDVKM. This CDR3 contains 14 residues. The CDR3 sequence: CASSLLGAWNEQYF. The CDR3 region has the DNA TGTGCCAGCAGTTTATTGGGGGCATGGAACGAGCAGTACTTC.

The chain couples TRBV10-3 to TRBJ2-7; D remains unclear. CDR3 size: 13 residues. Germline CDR1 reads ENHRY; CDR2 reads SYGVKD. CDR3 coding DNA: TGTGCAGCCCGTCGTGGGCTCCTCTACGAGCAGTACTTC. Translating gives CAARRGLLYEQYF.

V gene TRBV5-4 combines with J gene TRBJ2-5, with 7 bases identical to TRBD1. Germline V lookup: CDR1 SGHNT, CDR2 YYREEE (reference sequence). This CDR3 is 13 amino acids long. Trimming took 5 bases from V and 4 from J; bases not matched to a gene: 5. CDR3 sequence: CASSQGQSETQYF. CDR3 bases: TGTGCCAGCAGTCAGGGACAGTCAGAGACCCAGTACTTC.

This chain connects TRBV7-9 to TRBJ2-5; D possibly corresponds to TRBD2 (6 bases). Trimming took off 10 bases at V and 1 base at J, with 10 bases between the two ends. Germline lookup yields CDR1 SEHNR and CDR2 FQNEAQ (reference sequence). The length of the CDR3 is 12 residues. CDR3 residues: CATGTLQETQYF. DNA of the CDR3: TGTGCCACAGGGACTCTCCAAGAGACCCAGTACTTC.

The chain uses TRBV28 and TRBJ1-1, with D tentatively TRBD1 (6 bases). CDR1 and CDR2 from the germline V gene are MDHEN and SYDVKM. The CDR3 has 14 residues. V dropped 5 bases and J dropped 5 bases, with 15 bases sitting between them. Written as DNA, the CDR3 is TGTGCCAGCAGTCTCAAGGGGGAATGGACTGAAGCTTTCTTT. Translation gives CASSLKGEWTEAFF. The variable domain in full, completed from reference TRBV28 and TRBJ1-1, reads DVKVTQSSRYLVKRTGEKVFLECVQDMDHENMFWYRQDPGLGLRLIYFSYDVKMKEKGDIPEGYSVSREKKERFSLILESASTNQTSMYLCASSLKGEWTEAFFGQGTRLTVV.

This sequence joins TRBV12-5 and TRBJ2-3; TRBD2 matches 7 bases. Germline V gives CDR1 LGHNT, CDR2 FRNRAP. The CDR3 length is 14 residues. The junction had 7 bases not matched to a gene; V was cut back by 6 bases and J by 4 bases. CDR3 loop: CASGDGRIPDTQYF. As DNA, the CDR3 is TGTGCTAGTGGGGACGGGAGGATTCCAGATACGCAGTATTTT.

The gene calls are TRBV14 and TRBJ1-1; TRBD1 is a possible D gene (6 bases). This CDR3 region has 13 residues. Germline V gene lookup returns CDR1 SGHDN and CDR2 FVKESK. Trimming took 2 bases from V and 9 from J, leaving 13 bases between them. For the CDR3, the DNA is TGTGCCAGCAGCCAATCCGGGACATCGAAAGCTTTCTTT. Translating it yields CASSQSGTSKAFF.

The chain recombines TRBV20-1 with TRBJ2-7; D might be TRBD2 (7 bases). CDR3 length: 11 amino acids. CDR1 DFQATT and CDR2 SNEGSKA come from the germline V gene (reference sequence). V gave up 6 bases and J gave up 5 bases, with 11 bases separating them. The CDR3 nucleotides are TGCAGTGCCGGGGGGCGTAACGAGCAGTACTTC. Translation: CSAGGRNEQYF.

The V and J genes are TRBV5-1 and TRBJ2-7, with TRBD2 matching 13 bases. CDR1 SGHRS and CDR2 YFSETQ come from the germline V gene. With 0 bases clipped from V and 5 bases from J, the junction kept 5 bases outside the gene matches. The CDR3 consists of 16 residues. The CDR3 DNA reads as TGCGCCAGCAGCTTGGGCGGACTAGCGGGAGTGAACGAGCAGTACTTC. Its translation: CASSLGGLAGVNEQYF.

The chain joins TRBV18 to TRBJ2-7; perhaps TRBD1 as D (6 bases). The CDR3 spans 13 residues. Germline CDR1 reads KGHSH; CDR2 reads LQKENI. The germline V and J ends were trimmed by 3 bases and 5 bases, with 11 bases remaining between them. CDR3: CASSPLGTNEQYF. CDR3 DNA sequence: TGTGCCAGCTCACCTCTAGGGACAAACGAGCAGTACTTC. The full variable domain, its missing parts supplied by reference TRBV18 and TRBJ2-7, is NAGVMQNPRHLVRRRGQEARLRCSPMKGHSHVYWYRQLPEEGLKFMVYLQKENIIDESGMPKERFSAEFPKEGPSILRIQQVVRGDSAAYFCASSPLGTNEQYFGPGTRLTVT.